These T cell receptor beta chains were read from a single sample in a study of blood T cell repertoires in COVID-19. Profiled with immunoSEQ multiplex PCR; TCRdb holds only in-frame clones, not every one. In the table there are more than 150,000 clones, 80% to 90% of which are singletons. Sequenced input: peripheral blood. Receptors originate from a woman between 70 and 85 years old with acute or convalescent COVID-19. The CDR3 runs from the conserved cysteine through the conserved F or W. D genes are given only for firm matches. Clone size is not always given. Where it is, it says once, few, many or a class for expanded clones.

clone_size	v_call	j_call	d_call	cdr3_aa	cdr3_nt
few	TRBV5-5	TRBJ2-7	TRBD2	CASSLGSSGGAAYEQYF	TGTGCCAGCAGCTTGGGTAGTAGCGGGGGGGCAGCCTACGAGCAGTACTTC
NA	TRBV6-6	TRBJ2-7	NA	CAVEGPAYEQYF	TGTGCCGTAGAGGGCCCGGCCTACGAGCAGTACTTC
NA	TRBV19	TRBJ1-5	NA	CASSIQAYSNQPQHF	TGTGCCAGTAGTATACAAGCCTATAGCAATCAGCCCCAGCATTTT
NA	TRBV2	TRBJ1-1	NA	CASIQGGTEAFF	TGTGCCAGCATTCAGGGTGGCACTGAAGCTTTCTTT
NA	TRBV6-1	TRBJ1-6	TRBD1	CASSEAWGTGGNSPLHF	TGTGCCAGCAGTGAAGCGTGGGGGACAGGGGGCAATTCACCCCTCCACTTT
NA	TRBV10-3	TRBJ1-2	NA	CAISEGGWEGERNGYTF	TGTGCCATCAGTGAAGGGGGATGGGAAGGGGAGAGAAATGGCTACACCTTC
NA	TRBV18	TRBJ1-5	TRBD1	CASSRDSSNQPQHF	TGTGCCAGCTCAAGGGACAGTAGCAATCAGCCCCAGCATTTT
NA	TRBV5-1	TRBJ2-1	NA	CASSQGLSEQFF	TGCGCCAGCAGCCAGGGACTTAGTGAGCAGTTCTTC
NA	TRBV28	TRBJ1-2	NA	CASTEDRTSYGYTF	TGTGCCAGCACCGAGGACAGAACTTCCTATGGCTACACCTTC
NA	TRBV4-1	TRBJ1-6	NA	CASSQDAGRANSPLHF	TGCGCCAGCAGCCAAGATGCTGGCAGGGCCAATTCACCCCTCCACTTT
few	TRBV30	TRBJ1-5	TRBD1	CAWAGTDNQPQHF	TGTGCCTGGGCCGGGACAGACAATCAGCCCCAGCATTTT
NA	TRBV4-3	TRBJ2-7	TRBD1	CASSQDGGQGSGEQYF	TGCGCCAGCAGCCAAGATGGCGGACAGGGAAGTGGCGAGCAGTACTTC
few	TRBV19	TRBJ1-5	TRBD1	CATRAGQGARREDQPQHF	TGTGCCACCAGAGCGGGACAGGGGGCTCGGAGGGAAGATCAGCCCCAGCATTTT
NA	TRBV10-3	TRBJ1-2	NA	CAISNTDRSVGYTF	TGTGCCATCAGTAACACAGACAGGAGTGTAGGCTACACCTTC
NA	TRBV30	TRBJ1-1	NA	CAWSVSGNLITEAFF	TGTGCCTGGAGTGTATCCGGGAACCTTATCACTGAAGCTTTCTTT
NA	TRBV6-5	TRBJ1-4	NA	CASMQPGNEKLFF	TGTGCCAGCATGCAGCCCGGGAATGAAAAACTGTTTTTT
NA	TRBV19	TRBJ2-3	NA	CASSFDGVWPTDTQYF	TGTGCCAGTAGTTTCGACGGGGTTTGGCCGACAGATACGCAGTATTTT